This T cell receptor beta chain derives from a study of shared clonotypes between healthy human individuals. Regarding the study as a whole: Researchers sampled blood only, noting tissue repertoires likely differ.

This CDR3 region has 13 residues. V shed 7 bases and J shed 4 bases, with 11 bases lying between them. Germline CDR1 and CDR2: WSHSY and SAAADI. Generated by immunoSEQ multiplex PCR, the TCRdb table keeps only in-frame clones and is missing some. This sample yields roughly 2.2 million clones, of which around 93% are seen a single time; more than 0.35% belongs to the top ten. Concerning this clone: The antigen is undetermined.

The source of this sequence is a man aged 18-30 years in good health. Some clones in this sample may be carry-over from other donors' samples. The sequenced sample was naive CD4+ T cells from PBMCs. Subset reported: CD45RA+ positively selected. The gene calls are TRBV10-2 and TRBJ2-1; D not resolved. The DNA for the CDR3 is TGCGCCAGCATCACAACTGCATACAATGAGCAGTTCTTC. The encoded protein is CASITTAYNEQFF.